One sample yielded the 21 T cell receptor beta chains listed below, sequenced in a study of early T cells in non-severe SARS-CoV-2 infection. Using its own MiXCR run on the 5' RACE reads, TCRdb lists one record per CDR3 protein. The sample consists of around 66,000 distinct CDR3 sequences, approximately 6% of them appearing once. The starting material was whole blood, obtained at baseline. The receptors were sampled from an adult who was a healthcare worker with PCR-confirmed SARS-CoV-2 infection or an uninfected control (not recorded which).

This clonotype was counted ten times or more. The chain recombines TRBV27 with TRBJ1-1, with D unresolved. The CDR3 length is 14 residues. CDR1 MNHEY and CDR2 SMNVEV come from the germline V gene (reference sequence). With 3 bases removed from V and 1 base from J, the gap between germline ends came to 9 bases. CDR3 DNA: TGTGCCAGCAGTTTGTGGAAACCGAACACTGAAGCTTTCTTT. It yields the protein CASSLWKPNTEAFF.

This clonotype was observed many times. The rearrangement uses TRBV27 and TRBJ2-1, with D perhaps assigned TRBD1 or TRBD2 (5 bases each). In germline, CDR1 is MNHEY, CDR2 SMNVEV (reference sequence). The CDR3 loop spans 14 amino acids. Trimming took 1 base from V and 4 from J, leaving 8 bases between them. The CDR3 is CASSLLGRYNEQFF. CDR3 DNA sequence: TGTGCCAGCAGTTTATTGGGACGTTACAATGAGCAGTTCTTC.

This clonotype was recorded at least ten times. This chain uses TRBV28 with TRBJ1-2, with 9 bases identical to TRBD1. The V segment lost 2 bases and the J segment 6 bases; nucleotides outside the gene matches: 10. This CDR3 contains 16 residues. Per germline, CDR1 MDHEN and CDR2 SYDVKM. CDR3 DNA: TGTGCCAGCAGTTTACCCCGTCTTGGACAGGGGAATGGCTACACCTTC. It yields the protein CASSLPRLGQGNGYTF.

This clonotype was counted at least ten times. J is TRBJ2-6 and V is TRBV7-6; D might be TRBD1 (6 bases). Per the germline V gene, CDR1 is SGHVS and CDR2 is FNYEAQ. The CDR3 consists of 16 residues. Trimming pared 7 bases from V and 1 base from J, leaving 14 bases between. CDR3: CASTTKGGSGANVLTF. DNA of the CDR3: TGTGCCAGCACCACCAAAGGGGGATCTGGGGCCAACGTCCTGACTTTC.

This clonotype came up many times. The chain has TRBV27 and TRBJ2-2, with D uncertain. Germline V CDR1 and CDR2: MNHEY, SMNVEV (reference sequence). V shed 1 base and J shed 4 bases, with 13 bases lying between them. This CDR3 spans 16 amino acids. CDR3 sequence reads: CASSLWVQKGTGELFF. The CDR3, as DNA: TGTGCCAGCAGTTTATGGGTCCAAAAAGGCACCGGGGAGCTGTTTTTT.

This clonotype has ten or more counts. The V gene is TRBV4-2, the J gene TRBJ2-2; 7 bases align to TRBD2. Per germline, CDR1 LGHNA and CDR2 YNFKEQ. The CDR3 length is 17 residues. The trim removed 0 bases at V and 7 bases at J, leaving 11 bases unmatched. CDR3 nucleotide sequence: TGTGCCAGCAGCCAAGATGGTTGGCGGGAGTCCGGCGGGGAGCTGTTTTTT. It yields the protein CASSQDGWRESGGELFF.

Many counts were recorded for this clonotype. The rearrangement links TRBV3-1 to TRBJ1-2; possibly TRBD1 for D (5 bases). V lost 0 bases to trimming and J lost 8 bases, with 10 bases between them. The length of the CDR3 is 13 residues. CDR1 LGHDT and CDR2 YNNKEL come from the germline V gene (reference sequence). DNA of the CDR3: TGTGCCAGCAGCCAAGATGGGGGGAGCGGCTACACCTTC. Protein product: CASSQDGGSGYTF.

V is TRBV29-1 and J is TRBJ2-5, with a weak D call TRBD1 (5 bases). This CDR3 comprises 13 residues. The germline V gene encodes CDR1 SQVTM and CDR2 ANQGSEA. The germline V and J ends were trimmed by 4 bases and 4 bases, with 13 bases remaining between them. DNA of the CDR3: TGCAGCGTTGTTTTAGCAGGGCGAGAGACCCAGTACTTC. Protein product: CSVVLAGRETQYF.

This clonotype was counted many times. This chain links TRBV27 with TRBJ2-3, with TRBD1 identical over 9 bases. The CDR3 has 12 residues. With V trimmed by 6 bases and J by 12 bases, 7 bases remained unmatched. Germline lookup yields CDR1 MNHEY and CDR2 SMNVEV (reference sequence). CDR3 nucleotides: TGTGCCAGCAGCTACTGGACAGGGGATCAGTATTTT. It is translated as CASSYWTGDQYF.

This rearrangement joins TRBV4-3 to TRBJ1-2; a weak D match, TRBD1 (6 bases). The germline gives CDR1 LGHNA, CDR2 YSLEER. Deletions cut 0 bases from V and 4 bases from J, with 18 bases between. The CDR3 extends over 17 amino acids. The chain's CDR3 is CASSQDRDPQGGYGYTF. CDR3 sequence (DNA): TGCGCCAGCAGCCAAGATAGGGACCCACAGGGAGGCTATGGCTACACCTTC.

This clonotype was found many times. The chain has TRBV29-1 and TRBJ2-1, with D possibly matching TRBD2 (5 bases). This CDR3 is 16 amino acids long. The germline V and J ends were trimmed by 0 bases and 0 bases, with 12 bases remaining between them. The germline V gene has CDR1 SQVTM and CDR2 ANQGSEA. The CDR3 sequence: CSVEEGAYSSYNEQFF. Here the CDR3 DNA reads TGCAGCGTTGAAGAGGGAGCGTACAGCTCCTACAATGAGCAGTTCTTC.

This clonotype was seen more than once but under ten times. The chain carries TRBV9 and TRBJ1-2, with no clear D. The CDR3 contains 11 residues. Trimming took 3 bases from V and 8 from J, leaving 8 bases between them. Germline V CDR1 and CDR2: SGDLS, YYNGEE. The chain's CDR3 is CASSGDQGYTF. The CDR3 DNA reads TGTGCCAGCAGCGGAGATCAGGGCTACACCTTC.

This clonotype was counted ten times or more. This sequence joins TRBV10-1 and TRBJ2-7; no firm D call. CDR3 length equals 16 residues. The V gene's germline CDR1 is WNHNN and CDR2 SYGVQD (reference sequence). Deletions cut 1 base from V and 3 bases from J, with 16 bases between. The CDR3 region is CASSELIQPEYYEQYF. The CDR3 region has the DNA TGCGCCAGCAGTGAGTTAATTCAGCCTGAATACTACGAGCAGTACTTC.

Ten or more counts support this clonotype. The genes are TRBV7-8 and TRBJ2-2; D call uncertain. There are 14 residues in the CDR3. Germline CDR1 and CDR2: SGHVS and FQNEAQ. Trimming removed 0 bases at V and 4 bases at J, with 6 bases between. The CDR3 loop is CASSLAQVTGELFF. CDR3 in DNA: TGTGCCAGCAGCTTAGCACAAGTCACCGGGGAGCTGTTTTTT. Full variable domain (outside the CDR3, taken from reference TRBV7-8 and TRBJ2-2): GAGVSQSPRYKVAKRGQDVALRCDPISGHVSLFWYQQALGQGPEFLTYFQNEAQLDKSGLPSDRFFAERPEGSVSTLKIQRTQQEDSAVYLCASSLAQVTGELFFGEGSRLTVL.

This clonotype has a count of ten or more. The rearrangement joins TRBV29-1 to TRBJ1-2; perhaps TRBD1 as D (6 bases). CDR1 is SQVTM, CDR2 ANQGSEA, per germline. V was clipped by 7 bases and J by 0 bases, with 9 bases between them. The CDR3 is 12 amino acids. CDR3 sequence: CSGGAPNYGYTF. CDR3 bases: TGCAGCGGGGGGGCCCCTAACTATGGCTACACCTTC.

In its sample, this clonotype was seen many times. V gene TRBV5-1 combines with J gene TRBJ2-1; D unclear. The CDR3 sequence is 18 residues long. V shed 0 bases and J shed 0 bases, with 16 bases lying between them. Germline-derived CDR1 and CDR2 are SGHRS and YFSETQ. This chain's CDR3 is CASSLEGLRALSYNEQFF. CDR3 DNA sequence: TGCGCCAGCAGCTTGGAAGGCCTGCGCGCCCTCTCCTACAATGAGCAGTTCTTC.

In its sample, this clonotype was seen many times. The chain combines TRBV5-5 with TRBJ1-4; 8 nucleotides agree with TRBD1. V dropped 4 bases and J dropped 5; count of bases not matched to a gene: 4. The CDR3 loop spans 14 amino acids. Germline V gene sequence: CDR1 SGHKS, CDR2 YYEKEE (reference sequence). The CDR3 sequence is CASSRDRRNEKLFF. In DNA, the CDR3 is TGTGCCAGCAGCCGGGACAGGAGGAATGAAAAACTGTTTTTT.

This clonotype was counted many times. The V and J genes are TRBV20-1 and TRBJ1-3; D perhaps matches TRBD1 (5 bases). CDR1 and CDR2 from the germline V gene are DFQATT and SNEGSKA (reference sequence). Trimming stripped 5 bases from V and 3 bases from J, with 14 bases between. The CDR3 contains 14 residues. The CDR3 is CSARRAGDGNTIYF. CDR3 nucleotides: TGCAGTGCTCGCAGGGCGGGGGATGGAAACACCATATATTTT.

This clonotype appeared many times. J is TRBJ1-1 and V is TRBV28; 8 nucleotides align to TRBD1. This CDR3 spans 12 amino acids. V trimming: 8 bases; J trimming: 7 bases; junction bases outside the gene matches: 6. CDR1 is MDHEN and CDR2 is SYDVKM in the germline V gene. The CDR3 nucleotides read TGTGCCAGCTCCCCCGGGACAGGTGAAGCTTTCTTT. The encoded protein is CASSPGTGEAFF.

This clonotype showed up many times. V usage is TRBV20-1 and J usage is TRBJ2-2, with 11 bases lining up with TRBD2. CDR1 and CDR2 (germline): DFQATT, SNEGSKA (reference sequence). The V and J ends lost 6 bases and 5 bases, in that order; junction bases with no gene match: 5. This CDR3 is 14 amino acids long. The CDR3 is CSAPTSGRTGELFF. The CDR3 DNA reads TGCAGTGCACCTACTAGCGGGAGAACCGGGGAGCTGTTTTTT.

This clonotype was detected many times. This chain uses TRBV27 with TRBJ2-2, with D possibly being TRBD1 or TRBD2 (5 bases each). There are 15 residues in the CDR3. Trimming stripped 2 bases from V and 2 bases from J, with 9 bases between. Germline assignment: CDR1 MNHEY and CDR2 SMNVEV (reference sequence). In nucleotides, the CDR3 is TGTGCCAGCAGTTTAGGGACGGTTAACACCGGGGAGCTGTTTTTT. Translated: CASSLGTVNTGELFF.